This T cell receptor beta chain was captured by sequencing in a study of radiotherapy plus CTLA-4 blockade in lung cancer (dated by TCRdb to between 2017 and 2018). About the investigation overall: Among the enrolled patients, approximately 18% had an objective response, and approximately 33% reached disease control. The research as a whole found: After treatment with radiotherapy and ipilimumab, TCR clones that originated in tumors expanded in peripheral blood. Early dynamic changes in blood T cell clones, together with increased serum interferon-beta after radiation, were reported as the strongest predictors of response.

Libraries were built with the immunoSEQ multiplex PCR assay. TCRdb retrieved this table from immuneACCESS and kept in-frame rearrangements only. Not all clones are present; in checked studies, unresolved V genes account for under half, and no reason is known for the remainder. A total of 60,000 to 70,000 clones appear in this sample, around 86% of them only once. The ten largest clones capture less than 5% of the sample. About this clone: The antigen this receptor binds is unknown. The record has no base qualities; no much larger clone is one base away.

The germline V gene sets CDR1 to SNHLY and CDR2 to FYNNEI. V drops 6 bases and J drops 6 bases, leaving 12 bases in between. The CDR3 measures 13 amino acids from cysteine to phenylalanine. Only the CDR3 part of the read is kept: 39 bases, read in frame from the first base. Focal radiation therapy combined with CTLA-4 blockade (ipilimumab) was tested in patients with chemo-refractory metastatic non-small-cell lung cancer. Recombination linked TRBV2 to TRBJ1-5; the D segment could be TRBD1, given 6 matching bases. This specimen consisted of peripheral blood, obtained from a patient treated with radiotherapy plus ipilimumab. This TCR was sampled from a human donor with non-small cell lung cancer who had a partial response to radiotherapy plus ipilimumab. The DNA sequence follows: TGTGCCAGCAGGACACAGGGCGGTCAGCCCCAGCATTTT. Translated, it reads CASRTQGGQPQHF. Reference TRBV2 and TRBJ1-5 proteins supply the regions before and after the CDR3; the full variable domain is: EPEVTQTPSHQVTQMGQEVILRCVPISNHLYFYWYRQILGQKVEFLVSFYNNEISEKSEIFDDQFSVERPDGSNFTLKIRSTKLEDSAMYFCASRTQGGQPQHFGDGTRLSIL.